Listed below are T cell receptor beta chains from one sample, sequenced in a study of cytomegalovirus exposure and HLA in healthy donors. Clones were read by immunoSEQ multiplex PCR, and TCRdb kept only the in-frame ones, dropping some. The sample has 150,000 to 200,000 clones, 75% to 90% seen once. The specimen sequenced was PBMCs. The receptors originated from a boy aged 2 to 10 in good health and CMV-seronegative. The CDR3 runs from the conserved cysteine through the conserved F or W. The D gene is left open where the match is weak. Not every row has a clone size; where given, it reads once, few, many or a size class.

CDR3 protein: CSVEDREGQFF
CDR3 DNA: TGCAGCGTTGAAGATCGCGAGGGGCAGTTCTTC
J gene: TRBJ2-1
D gene: NA
clone size: NA
CDR3 length: 11
V gene: TRBV29-1

CDR3 protein: CASSESLASGRAYEQYF
CDR3 DNA: TGCGCCAGCAGTGAGTCGTTGGCTAGCGGGCGGGCGTACGAGCAGTACTTC
J gene: TRBJ2-7
D gene: TRBD2
clone size: once
CDR3 length: 17
V gene: TRBV10-2

CDR3 protein: CASSIDAVTGYSGNTIYF
CDR3 DNA: TGTGCCAGTAGTATAGATGCGGTCACAGGCTACTCTGGAAACACCATATATTTT
J gene: TRBJ1-3
D gene: NA
clone size: NA
CDR3 length: 18
V gene: TRBV19

CDR3 protein: CAISEPAGQGSNRNYGYTF
CDR3 DNA: TGTGCCATCAGTGAGCCAGCCGGACAGGGAAGCAATAGGAACTATGGCTACACCTTC
J gene: TRBJ1-2
D gene: TRBD1
clone size: NA
CDR3 length: 19
V gene: TRBV10-3

CDR3 protein: CASSLVKGAGTEAFF
CDR3 DNA: TGTGCCAGCAGTTTAGTGAAGGGGGCGGGTACTGAAGCTTTCTTT
J gene: TRBJ1-1
D gene: TRBD1
clone size: NA
CDR3 length: 15
V gene: TRBV28

CDR3 protein: CASSGPREDRLVHGYTF
CDR3 DNA: TGTGCCAGCAGTGGCCCCAGGGAAGATCGGCTAGTTCATGGCTACACCTTC
J gene: TRBJ1-2
D gene: NA
clone size: NA
CDR3 length: 17
V gene: TRBV6-7

CDR3 protein: CASSLGAGETQYF
CDR3 DNA: TGCGCCAGCAGCTTGGGGGCGGGGGAGACCCAGTACTTC
J gene: TRBJ2-5
D gene: NA
clone size: NA
CDR3 length: 13
V gene: TRBV5-1

CDR3 protein: CASSPWGFGKREGLPGELFF
CDR3 DNA: TGTGCCAGCAGTCCGTGGGGATTTGGTAAGCGGGAGGGCCTCCCCGGGGAGCTGTTTTTT
J gene: TRBJ2-2
D gene: TRBD2
clone size: NA
CDR3 length: 20
V gene: TRBV13

CDR3 protein: CSVEGSPNTEAFF
CDR3 DNA: TGCAGCGTTGAGGGCAGCCCGAACACTGAAGCTTTCTTT
J gene: TRBJ1-1
D gene: NA
clone size: NA
CDR3 length: 13
V gene: TRBV29-1

CDR3 protein: CASRSGTSGASSSEQYF
CDR3 DNA: TGTGCCAGCAGAAGCGGGACTAGCGGGGCCTCTTCCTCCGAGCAGTACTTC
J gene: TRBJ2-7
D gene: TRBD2
clone size: NA
CDR3 length: 17
V gene: TRBV27

CDR3 protein: CASSLDSSYEQYF
CDR3 DNA: TGTGCCAGTAGTCTGGACTCATCTTACGAGCAGTACTTC
J gene: TRBJ2-7
D gene: NA
clone size: NA
CDR3 length: 13
V gene: TRBV19

CDR3 protein: CASSASGTGFYGYTF
CDR3 DNA: TGTGCCAGCAGTGCCTCCGGGACAGGATTCTATGGCTACACCTTC
J gene: TRBJ1-2
D gene: TRBD1
clone size: NA
CDR3 length: 15
V gene: TRBV2

CDR3 protein: CASSQTPVGSTDTQYF
CDR3 DNA: TGCGCCAGCAGTCAAACCCCGGTCGGGAGCACAGATACGCAGTATTTT
J gene: TRBJ2-3
D gene: NA
clone size: NA
CDR3 length: 16
V gene: TRBV5-1

CDR3 protein: CASSSSIAGLQNEQFF
CDR3 DNA: TGTGCCAGCAGCTCCTCCATAGCGGGTCTACAGAATGAGCAGTTCTTC
J gene: TRBJ2-1
D gene: TRBD2
clone size: NA
CDR3 length: 16
V gene: TRBV6-4

CDR3 protein: CASSLAGGSSLF
CDR3 DNA: TGTGCCAGCAGCTTAGCCGGGGGGAGCTCCCTTTTT
J gene: TRBJ2-3
D gene: TRBD2
clone size: NA
CDR3 length: 12
V gene: TRBV11-2

CDR3 protein: CASSSGSSSYNEQFF
CDR3 DNA: TGCGCCAGCAGCTCGGGTTCAAGCTCCTACAATGAGCAGTTCTTC
J gene: TRBJ2-1
D gene: NA
clone size: NA
CDR3 length: 15
V gene: TRBV5-1

CDR3 protein: CASKGDANEQFF
CDR3 DNA: TGTGCCAGTAAGGGAGATGCGAATGAGCAGTTCTTC
J gene: TRBJ2-1
D gene: NA
clone size: NA
CDR3 length: 12
V gene: TRBV6-5

CDR3 protein: CASRGQGATNEKLFF
CDR3 DNA: TGCGCCAGCAGGGGTCAAGGGGCAACTAATGAAAAACTGTTTTTT
J gene: TRBJ1-4
D gene: NA
clone size: NA
CDR3 length: 15
V gene: TRBV5-1